This T cell receptor beta chain emerged from a study of CD8+CD57+ T cells in acquired aplastic anemia. In the study overall: Sorted CD4+ and CD8+ cells gave a mean 3.2 ug DNA, range about 0.19 to 27.4 ug. Broader study findings: A set of 25 to 30 CD8+ CDR3 sequences was shared between patients and controls, and these sequences appeared highly expressed in patients.

Genomic DNA provided the template from which TCR beta VDJ and CDR3 profiles were obtained. Via MiXCR, TCRdb re-called the reads, giving one row per CDR3 protein. The sample contains 180,000 or so distinct CDR3 sequences, 35% to 50% of which appear only once. V dropped 2 bases and J dropped 3 bases, with 14 bases sitting between them. This CDR3 region has 15 residues. CDR1 and CDR2 from the germline V gene are WSHSY and SAAADI. Worth noting for this clonotype: The antigen remains undetermined.

The J gene is TRBJ2-7, the V gene TRBV10-2; tentatively, D is TRBD1 (5 bases). The sequenced material came from sorted CD4+, CD8+, or CD8+CD57+ T cells (not recorded which) from PBMCs. The sequence derives from a human donor in good health. The CDR3 DNA sequence: TGCGCCAGCAGTGAGAGGGGTAGCATGGACTACGAGCAGTACTTC. Residues: CASSERGSMDYEQYF.